Listed below are T cell receptor beta chains from one sample, sequenced in a study of blood T cell repertoires in COVID-19. The data were produced by immunoSEQ multiplex PCR, yet TCRdb's version contains in-frame clones alone and is incomplete. The repertoire consists of 130,000 to 150,000 clones, with 88% occurring once and the leading ten covering 1.5% to 2%. Sequencing was done on a sample of peripheral blood. The receptors stem from a man between 65 and 80 years old with acute or convalescent COVID-19. CDR3s include the opening cysteine and the closing phenylalanine or tryptophan. D genes are given only for firm matches. Part of the rows lack a size; the others show once, few, many or a class for expanded clones.

>TRBV6-5|NA|TRBJ1-2|NA
TGTGCCAGCAGAGTGAATCCTGCGTCGGGCTACACCTTC
CASRVNPASGYTF
>TRBV5-6|TRBD2|TRBJ2-1|NA
TGTGCCAGCAACCTGCGGACTAGCGGGGGGCAGTACAATGAGCAGTTCTTC
CASNLRTSGGQYNEQFF
>TRBV6-6|NA|TRBJ2-3|few
TGTGCCAGCAGGAGCGGGAGCACAGATACGCAGTATTTT
CASRSGSTDTQYF
>TRBV2|NA|TRBJ1-6|NA
TGTGCCAGCAGTAAGGAGTTCAGATATAATTCACCCCTCCACTTT
CASSKEFRYNSPLHF
>TRBV6-5|TRBD1|TRBJ1-1|NA
TGTGCCAGCATCCGGACAGGTTTGAACACTGAAGCTTTCTTT
CASIRTGLNTEAFF
>TRBV7-7|TRBD1|TRBJ1-2|NA
TGTGCCAGCAGCGTTCGGACAGGGCGCGAGGATGGCTACACCTTC
CASSVRTGREDGYTF
>TRBV10-2|TRBD2|TRBJ2-4|once
TGCGCCAGCAGTGAGCGGGCGGGAGTGGTCAAAAACATTCAGTACTTC
CASSERAGVVKNIQYF
>TRBV19|TRBD1|TRBJ1-1|NA
TGTGCCAGTAGTATAAGGGACAGAGCAGAAGCTTTCTTT
CASSIRDRAEAFF
>TRBV5-1|NA|TRBJ2-3|NA
TGCGCCAGCAGCTTGGGTGGGACAAGCACAGATACGCAGTATTTT
CASSLGGTSTDTQYF
>TRBV6-5|TRBD1|TRBJ1-2|NA
TGTGCCAGCAGTACCCCGGGACAGGGGGCAAAGGGCTACACCTTC
CASSTPGQGAKGYTF
>TRBV19|TRBD1|TRBJ1-5|few
TGTGCCAGTAGCCCGGACAGGGTAAATCAGCCCCAGCATTTT
CASSPDRVNQPQHF
>TRBV13|TRBD2|TRBJ2-2|NA
TGTGCCAGCAGCTTAGGACTAGCGGGGATAAACACCGGGGAGCTGTTTTTT
CASSLGLAGINTGELFF
>TRBV5-6|TRBD2|TRBJ2-3|few
TGTGCCAGCAGCTTGGTACTAGCGGGGTCAGATACGCAGTATTTT
CASSLVLAGSDTQYF
>TRBV7-2|TRBD2|TRBJ2-2|once
TGTGCCAGCAGCCCACCGATCCGGACTAGCGGGAATTTCGGGGAGCTGTTTTTT
CASSPPIRTSGNFGELFF
>TRBV18|TRBD1|TRBJ1-5|NA
TGTGCCAGCTCACCAACTGGACCGGGACAGTCCCATCAGCCCCAGCATTTT
CASSPTGPGQSHQPQHF
>TRBV3-1/TRBV3-2|NA|TRBJ2-7|NA
TGTGCCAGCAGCCCCCACGGTACCTACGAGCAGTACTTC
CASSPHGTYEQYF
>TRBV30|NA|TRBJ2-1|few
TGTGCCTGGAGTGGGGGGCAAGCGTTCAATGAGCAGTTCTTC
CAWSGGQAFNEQFF
>TRBV5-1|TRBD1|TRBJ2-1|NA
TGCGCCAGCAGCCTAGACGCCGGGACAGCCTACAATGAGCAGTTCTTC
CASSLDAGTAYNEQFF
>TRBV27|TRBD1|TRBJ1-6|NA
TGTGCCAGCAGTTTGGGGACAGGGGGGGACTCACCCCTCCACTTT
CASSLGTGGDSPLHF
>TRBV9|NA|TRBJ2-6|NA
TGTGCCAGCAGCGTTACCACAGGGTTAGTCTCTGGGGCCAACGTCCTGACTTTC
CASSVTTGLVSGANVLTF
>TRBV20-1|NA|TRBJ2-1|NA
TGCAGTGCTGTCGACAATGAGCAGTTCTTC
CSAVDNEQFF
>TRBV6-5|NA|TRBJ1-2|NA
TGTGCCAGCAGTTCGGGGGGGGGCTACACCTTC
CASSSGGGYTF
>TRBV3-1/TRBV3-2|TRBD2|TRBJ2-1|NA
TGTGCCAGCAGCCAAGTAGCGGGGGTCTCCTACAATGAGCAGTTCTTC
CASSQVAGVSYNEQFF
>TRBV30|NA|TRBJ1-3|few
TGTGCCTGGAGTGTTTCGGGTGGAAACACCATATATTTT
CAWSVSGGNTIYF
>TRBV28|TRBD2|TRBJ2-1|NA
TGTGCCAGCAGTAACCCTAGCGGAGGGCTGTTCTTC
CASSNPSGGLFF
>TRBV6-6|TRBD1|TRBJ1-5|NA
TGTGCCAGCAGTCGGACAGGAAGTCTCTATAGCAATCAGCCCCAGCATTTT
CASSRTGSLYSNQPQHF
>TRBV27|TRBD2|TRBJ2-1|NA
TGTGCCAGCCTCAGCGGCGGGAGGGGACCGGGTGAGCAGTTCTTC
CASLSGGRGPGEQFF